A single sample is the source of the 7 T cell receptor beta chains below, sequenced in a study of radiation and T cells in renal cell carcinoma. Time point reported: baseline pretreatment blood. The treatment is: 15 Gy SBRT to primary tumor, nephrectomy 4 weeks later. Assay: immunoSEQ multiplex PCR; the TCRdb copy retains only in-frame clones and omits some. The top ten clones hold approximately 12% of a sample with about 130,000 clones, about 88% of them seen once. Here the sequenced sample was blood, taken from a patient whose treatment included radiotherapy and nephrectomy. These receptors were obtained from a woman aged 50 to 60 with renal cell carcinoma.

The V gene is TRBV7-9, the J gene TRBJ2-7; 7 bases map to TRBD1. Germline lookup yields CDR1 SEHNR and CDR2 FQNEAQ (reference sequence). This CDR3 spans 12 amino acids. CDR3 loop: CAWGTENYEQYF. Here the CDR3 DNA reads TGTGCTTGGGGGACAGAGAACTACGAGCAGTACTTC.

This chain uses TRBV18 with TRBJ1-5; TRBD1 might be the D (6 bases). CDR3 length: 15 amino acids. Trimming cost V 4 bases and J 0 bases, with 10 bases left between them. Germline CDR1 KGHSH, CDR2 LQKENI. The CDR3 spells CASSRGQNSNQPQHF. DNA for the CDR3: TGTGCCAGCTCACGCGGACAGAATAGCAATCAGCCCCAGCATTTT.

The V call is TRBV5-4, the J call TRBJ1-1, with TRBD1 matching over 8 bases. The J segment lost 4 bases and the V segment lost 0 bases, leaving 5 bases of the junction unmatched. Looked up from germline, CDR1 is SGHNT and CDR2 is YYREEE (reference sequence). This CDR3 contains 15 residues. The CDR3 bases are TGTGCCAGCAGCTTGGGGACAGGGCGGAGCACTGAAGCTTTCTTT. Translation gives CASSLGTGRSTEAFF.

This chain links TRBV23-1 with TRBJ2-7; D unclear. TRBV23-1 is assigned to the ORF class and has an uncertain function. Trimming took off 3 bases at V and 2 bases at J, with 11 bases between the two ends. The CDR3 sequence is 14 residues long. The CDR3 reads CASSHSPRAYEQYF. CDR3 DNA: TGCGCCAGCAGTCATTCCCCTAGGGCCTACGAGCAGTACTTC.

V usage is TRBV11-2 and J usage is TRBJ2-3; TRBD2 might be the D (5 bases). CDR1 and CDR2 (germline): SGHAT, FQNNGV. V lost 5 bases and J lost 7, with 22 bases in between. The CDR3 extends over 16 amino acids. CDR3 protein: CASSPGLGQGGHTQYF. CDR3 nucleotide sequence: TGTGCCAGCAGCCCCGGACTTGGGCAAGGAGGTCATACGCAGTATTTT. The full variable domain, its missing parts supplied by reference TRBV11-2 and TRBJ2-3, is EAGVAQSPRYKIIEKRQSVAFWCNPISGHATLYWYQQILGQGPKLLIQFQNNGVVDDSQLPKDRFSAERLKGVDSTLKIQPAKLEDSAVYLCASSPGLGQGGHTQYFGPGTRLTVL.

Of note for this clone: The junction does not match germline at one end; this may be a read error. V gene TRBV6-1 combines with J gene TRBJ1-1; 7 positions match TRBD1. Germline V CDR1 and CDR2: MNHNS, SASEGT. The CDR3 has 17 amino acids. CDR3 sequence reads: CASSDLWERGQNAEAFF. In DNA, the CDR3 is TGTGCCAGCAGTGATTTGTGGGAGAGGGGACAGAACGCTGAAGCTTTCTTT.

J is TRBJ1-2 and V is TRBV4-3; D not resolved. The CDR3 runs to 15 residues. Germline CDR1 reads LGHNA; CDR2 reads YSLEER. V was pared by 4 bases and J by 1 base, with 13 bases between. CDR3 sequence reads: CASSPQVRINYGYTF. The CDR3 nucleotides are TGCGCCAGCAGCCCTCAGGTCCGGATTAACTATGGCTACACCTTC.